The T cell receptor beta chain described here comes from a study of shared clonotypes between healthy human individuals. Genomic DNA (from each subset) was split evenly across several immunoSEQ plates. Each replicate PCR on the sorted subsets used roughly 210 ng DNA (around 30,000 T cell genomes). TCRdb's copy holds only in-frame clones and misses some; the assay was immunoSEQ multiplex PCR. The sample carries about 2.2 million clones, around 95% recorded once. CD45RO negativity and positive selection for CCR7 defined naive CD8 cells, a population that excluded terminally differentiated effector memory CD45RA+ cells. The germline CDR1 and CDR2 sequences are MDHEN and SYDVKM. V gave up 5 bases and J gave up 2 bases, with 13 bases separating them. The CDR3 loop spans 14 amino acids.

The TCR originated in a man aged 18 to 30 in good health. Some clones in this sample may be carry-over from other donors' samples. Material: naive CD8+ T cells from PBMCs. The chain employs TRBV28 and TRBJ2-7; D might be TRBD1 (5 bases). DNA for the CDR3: TGTGCCAGCAGTACGGAGACAGCCCCCTACGAGCAGTACTTC. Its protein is CASSTETAPYEQYF.